This T cell receptor beta chain was identified in a study of control samples from healthy donors and cancer patients (dated by TCRdb to about 2020). The library came from the immunoSEQ multiplex PCR assay. Here the immuneACCESS table is served through TCRdb, limited to in-frame sequences with V and J called. Missing clones are a known gap in these copies; in checked studies unresolved V genes cover under half, and the rest lacks a known reason. Recorded for this sample are under 150,000 clones; around 93% of them occurred a single time. The ten largest clones add up to roughly 1.7% of the sample. V is shortened by 4 bases, J by 8 bases, and the region joining them spans 12 bases. There are 13 amino acids in the CDR3, from cysteine to phenylalanine inclusive. The entry retains the CDR3 DNA only, 39 bases that are in frame from base 1. CDR1 and CDR2, looked up from the germline V gene (reference sequence), are SEHNR and FQNEAQ.

On this clone: Which antigen it targets is not known. Base qualities were left out, and no much larger clone turns up one base away.

The chain couples TRBV7-9 to TRBJ2-1; possibly the D gene is TRBD2, per 5 matching bases. Sequencing input: PBMCs. This clonotype was obtained from a man in his fifties or sixties with head and neck cancer. CDR3 region: CASSWSGGYEQFF. The DNA reads TGTGCCAGCAGCTGGAGCGGCGGGTATGAGCAGTTCTTC.